This TCR beta chain is drawn from a study of cytomegalovirus exposure and HLA in healthy donors. Vbeta (60) and Jbeta (13) primers were used in the PCR. Original handling: Later analysis identified approximately 80 million unique TCR beta chains, 8.5 million to 13 million shared. The method was immunoSEQ multiplex PCR; TCRdb's version includes in-frame clones alone and lacks a portion of them. Clone size and the V and J calls come from that table; the DNA yielded D and trimming. The sample contains about 110,000 clones, about two thirds of which appear only once. About this clone itself: Its antigen is not known.

The CDR3 is 15 amino acids. V gave up 2 bases and J gave up 0 bases; unmatched junction bases: 3. CDR1 is MNHEY and CDR2 is SVGAGI in the germline V gene. Findings and caveats of the study: Reported performance of the classifier showed diagnosis of cytomegalovirus status with high specificity and sensitivity. An analysis done earlier found most TCR beta V segments productive about 87% or about 30% of the time. Donors were assumed by presence/absence analyses to have roughly uniform sequencing depth.

This TCR came from a female donor in good health and CMV-seronegative. The rearrangement links TRBV6-5 to TRBJ1-1; 7 bases line up with TRBD1. The sample comprised PBMCs. CDR3 nucleotides: TGTGCCAGCAGTTACACAGGGGCTCTGAACACTGAAGCTTTCTTT. Protein sequence: CASSYTGALNTEAFF.